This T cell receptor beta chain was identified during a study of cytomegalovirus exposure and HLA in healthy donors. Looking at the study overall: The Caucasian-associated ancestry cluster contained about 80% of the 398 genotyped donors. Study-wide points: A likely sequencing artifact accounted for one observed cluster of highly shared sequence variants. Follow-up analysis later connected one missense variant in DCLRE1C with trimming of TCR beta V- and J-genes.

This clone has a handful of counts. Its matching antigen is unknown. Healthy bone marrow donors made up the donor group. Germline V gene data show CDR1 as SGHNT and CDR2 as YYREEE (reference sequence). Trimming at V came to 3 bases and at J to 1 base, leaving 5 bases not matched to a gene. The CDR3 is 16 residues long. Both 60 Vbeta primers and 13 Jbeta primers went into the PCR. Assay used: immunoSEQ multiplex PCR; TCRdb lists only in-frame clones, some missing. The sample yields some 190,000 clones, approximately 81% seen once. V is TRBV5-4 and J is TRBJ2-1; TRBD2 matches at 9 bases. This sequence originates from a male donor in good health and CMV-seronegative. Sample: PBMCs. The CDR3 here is CASSSRTSVSYNEQFF. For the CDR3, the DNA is TGTGCCAGCAGCTCACGGACTAGCGTTTCCTACAATGAGCAGTTCTTC. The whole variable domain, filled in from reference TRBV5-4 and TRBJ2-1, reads ETGVTQSPTHLIKTRGQQVTLRCSSQSGHNTVSWYQQALGQGPQFIFQYYREEENGRGNFPPRFSGLQFPNYSSELNVNALELDDSALYLCASSSRTSVSYNEQFFGPGTRLTVL.